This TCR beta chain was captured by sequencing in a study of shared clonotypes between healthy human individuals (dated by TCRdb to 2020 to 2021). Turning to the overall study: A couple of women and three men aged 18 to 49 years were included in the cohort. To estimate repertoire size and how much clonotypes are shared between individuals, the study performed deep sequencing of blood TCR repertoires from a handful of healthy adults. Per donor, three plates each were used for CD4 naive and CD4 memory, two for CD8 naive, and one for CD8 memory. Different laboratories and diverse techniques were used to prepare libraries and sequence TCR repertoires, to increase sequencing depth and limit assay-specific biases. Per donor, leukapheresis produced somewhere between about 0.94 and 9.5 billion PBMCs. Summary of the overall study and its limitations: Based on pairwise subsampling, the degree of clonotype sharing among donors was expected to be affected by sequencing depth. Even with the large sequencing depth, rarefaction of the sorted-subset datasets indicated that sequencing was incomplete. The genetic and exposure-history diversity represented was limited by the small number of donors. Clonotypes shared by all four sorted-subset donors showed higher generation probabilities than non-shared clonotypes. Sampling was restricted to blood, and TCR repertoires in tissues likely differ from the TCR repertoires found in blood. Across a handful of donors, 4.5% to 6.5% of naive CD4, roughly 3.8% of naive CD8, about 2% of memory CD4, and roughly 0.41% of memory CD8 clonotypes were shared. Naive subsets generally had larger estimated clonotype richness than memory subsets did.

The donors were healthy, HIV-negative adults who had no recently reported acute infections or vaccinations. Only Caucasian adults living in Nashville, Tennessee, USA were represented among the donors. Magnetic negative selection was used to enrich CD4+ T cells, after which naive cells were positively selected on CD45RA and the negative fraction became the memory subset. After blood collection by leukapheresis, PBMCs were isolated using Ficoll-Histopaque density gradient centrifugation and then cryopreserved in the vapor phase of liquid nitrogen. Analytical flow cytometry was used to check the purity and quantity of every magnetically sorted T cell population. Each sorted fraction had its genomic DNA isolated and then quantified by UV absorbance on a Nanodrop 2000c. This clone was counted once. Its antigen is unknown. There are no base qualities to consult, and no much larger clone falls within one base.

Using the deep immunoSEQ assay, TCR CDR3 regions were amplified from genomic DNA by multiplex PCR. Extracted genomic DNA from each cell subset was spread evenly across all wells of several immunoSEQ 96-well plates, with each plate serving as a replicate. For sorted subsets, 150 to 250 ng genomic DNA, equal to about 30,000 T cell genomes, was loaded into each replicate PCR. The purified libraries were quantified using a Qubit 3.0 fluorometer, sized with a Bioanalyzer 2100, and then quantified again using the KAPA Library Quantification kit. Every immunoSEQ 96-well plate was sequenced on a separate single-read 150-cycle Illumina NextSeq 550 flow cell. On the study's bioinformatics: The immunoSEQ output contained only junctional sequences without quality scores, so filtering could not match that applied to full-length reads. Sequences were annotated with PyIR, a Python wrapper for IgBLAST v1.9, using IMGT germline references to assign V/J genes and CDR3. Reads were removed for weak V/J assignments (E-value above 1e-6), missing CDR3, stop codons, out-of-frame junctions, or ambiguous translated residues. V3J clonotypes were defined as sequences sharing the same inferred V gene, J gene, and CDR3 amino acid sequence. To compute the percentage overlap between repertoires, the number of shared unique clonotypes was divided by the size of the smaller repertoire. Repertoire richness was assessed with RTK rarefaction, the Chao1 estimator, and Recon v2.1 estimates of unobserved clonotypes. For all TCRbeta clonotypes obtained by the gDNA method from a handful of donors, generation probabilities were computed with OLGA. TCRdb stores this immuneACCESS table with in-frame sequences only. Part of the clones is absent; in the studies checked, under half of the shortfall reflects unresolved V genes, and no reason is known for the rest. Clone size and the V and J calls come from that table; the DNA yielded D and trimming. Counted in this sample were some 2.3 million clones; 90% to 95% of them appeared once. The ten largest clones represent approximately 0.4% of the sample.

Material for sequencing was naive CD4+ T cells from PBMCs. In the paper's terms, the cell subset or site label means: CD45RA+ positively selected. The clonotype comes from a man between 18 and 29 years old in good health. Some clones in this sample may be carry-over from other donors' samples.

CDR3 loop: CASSLRLAGYTGELFF. In nucleotide form, the sequence is TGCGCCAGCAGCTTGAGGCTAGCGGGATACACCGGGGAGCTGTTTTTT. The rearrangement combines TRBV5-1 with TRBJ2-2, with 9 bases matching TRBD2. The CDR3 measures 16 amino acids from cysteine to phenylalanine. Only the CDR3 DNA is retained, 48 bases long and in frame from the first base. The germline V gene specifies SGHRS as CDR1 and YFSETQ as CDR2. V loses 1 base at its end and J loses 3 bases; junction bases beyond the gene matches: 4. With all but the CDR3 taken from the reference TRBV5-1 and TRBJ2-2 genes, the full variable domain is: KAGVTQTPRYLIKTRGQQVTLSCSPISGHRSVSWYQQTPGQGLQFLFEYFSETQRNKGNFPGRFSGRQFSNSRSEMNVSTLELGDSALYLCASSLRLAGYTGELFFGEGSRLTVL.